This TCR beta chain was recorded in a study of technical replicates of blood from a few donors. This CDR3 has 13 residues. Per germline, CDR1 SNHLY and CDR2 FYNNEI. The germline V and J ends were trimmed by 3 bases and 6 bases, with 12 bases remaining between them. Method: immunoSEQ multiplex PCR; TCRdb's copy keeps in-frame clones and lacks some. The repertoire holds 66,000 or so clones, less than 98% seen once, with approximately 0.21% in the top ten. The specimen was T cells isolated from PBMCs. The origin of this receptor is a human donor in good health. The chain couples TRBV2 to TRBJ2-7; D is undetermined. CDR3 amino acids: CASSEPFRIEQYF. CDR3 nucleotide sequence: TGTGCCAGCAGTGAGCCCTTTAGAATCGAGCAGTACTTC.